The 10 T cell receptor beta chains listed next were all sequenced from one sample in a study of cytomegalovirus exposure and HLA in healthy donors. PCR used 60 Vbeta primers and 13 Jbeta primers. This table comes from immunoSEQ multiplex PCR, and its TCRdb copy is limited to in-frame clones, with some not included. The table has 90,000 to 150,000 clones, 77% seen once; the top ten hold roughly 4%. The sample consisted of PBMCs. The source is a human donor in good health.

The chain combines TRBV5-6 with TRBJ1-1; D gene uncertain. Trimming shortened V by 2 bases and J by 3 bases, and 11 bases separated the two germline ends. The CDR3 has 14 residues. CDR1 is SGHDT, CDR2 YYEEEE, per germline. CDR3 in DNA: TGTGCCAGCAGCTTCACGGGGTTTGACACTGAAGCTTTCTTT. Protein product: CASSFTGFDTEAFF.

V and J are TRBV6-5 and TRBJ1-3; TRBD1 is a possible D gene (5 bases). Germline V gene lookup returns CDR1 MNHEY and CDR2 SVGAGI. V gave up 0 bases and J gave up 0 bases, with 9 bases separating them. This CDR3 spans 16 amino acids. CDR3 in amino acids: CASSYSRQNSGNTIYF. CDR3 sequence (DNA): TGTGCCAGCAGTTACTCGAGACAGAACTCTGGAAACACCATATATTTT.

This clone was detected once. This rearrangement joins TRBV6-5 to TRBJ1-1; 8 bases fit TRBD1. V lost 0 bases and J lost 4; bases outside the gene matches: 7. Germline V gene lookup returns CDR1 MNHEY and CDR2 SVGAGI. The CDR3 spans 16 residues. The CDR3 DNA reads as TGTGCCAGCAGTTACTCCTTCAGGGGGCGTTCCACTGAAGCTTTCTTT. Translated: CASSYSFRGRSTEAFF.

The chain employs TRBV5-1 and TRBJ2-7; TRBD1 is a possible D gene (7 bases). This CDR3 is 15 amino acids long. CDR1 is SGHRS and CDR2 is YFSETQ in the germline V gene. V was clipped by 0 bases and J by 3 bases, with 13 bases between them. The DNA of the CDR3 is TGCGCCAGCAGCTTGGGCTCAGGGGGAGGCTACGAGCAGTACTTC. It encodes CASSLGSGGGYEQYF.

V usage is TRBV5-4 and J usage is TRBJ2-1; 9 nucleotides match TRBD2. The CDR3 extends over 14 amino acids. Germline V gene lookup returns CDR1 SGHNT and CDR2 YYREEE (reference sequence). J lost 10 bases, V lost 0 bases, and 5 bases had no gene match. CDR3 in amino acids: CASSLVVAGGEQFF. As DNA, the CDR3 is TGTGCCAGCAGCTTGGTGGTGGCGGGGGGGGAGCAGTTCTTC.

This clone has only one observation. V usage is TRBV4-2 and J usage is TRBJ2-2; the D gene is possibly TRBD2 (6 bases). Germline loops: CDR1 LGHNA, CDR2 YNFKEQ. CDR3 length: 15 amino acids. The V end was cut by 0 bases, the J end by 5 bases, with 10 bases between. This CDR3 is CASSQEVRGTGELFF. DNA for the CDR3: TGTGCCAGCAGCCAAGAGGTCCGGGGGACCGGGGAGCTGTTTTTT.

The chain joins TRBV5-1 to TRBJ1-5; D is ambiguous. Germline CDR1 is SGHRS and CDR2 is YFSETQ. The CDR3 contains 15 residues. V lost 4 bases, J lost 2 bases, and 13 bases lay in between. Written as DNA, the CDR3 is TGCGCCAGCAGCCCCGGAGAGGCGGGCAATCAGCCCCAGCATTTT. It yields the protein CASSPGEAGNQPQHF.

The chain has TRBV28 and TRBJ2-1; 9 bases align to TRBD1. This CDR3 spans 15 amino acids. The V segment lost 1 base and the J segment 9 bases; nucleotides outside the gene matches: 7. CDR1 and CDR2 from the germline V gene are MDHEN and SYDVKM. The CDR3 DNA follows: TGTGCCAGCAGTTTATCTTGGGGACAGGGCGGTGAGCAGTTCTTC. This translates into CASSLSWGQGGEQFF.

V usage is TRBV9 and J usage is TRBJ2-1; 9 nucleotides line up with TRBD2. This CDR3 is 16 amino acids long. Looked up from germline, CDR1 is SGDLS and CDR2 is YYNGEE. Trimming took 1 base from V and 4 from J; bases not matched to a gene: 6. CDR3 nucleotide sequence: TGTGCCAGCAGCGTACAAGGACTAGCGAGTTACAATGAGCAGTTCTTC. It yields the protein CASSVQGLASYNEQFF.

The chain has TRBV6-5 and TRBJ1-3; D unclear. Germline assignment: CDR1 MNHEY and CDR2 SVGAGI. Trimming removed 7 bases from V and 6 bases from J, with 19 bases in between. The CDR3 length is 15 residues. CDR3 amino acids: CASIQQANLENTIYF. The CDR3 DNA sequence: TGTGCCAGCATTCAGCAGGCAAACTTGGAAAACACCATATATTTT.